This T cell receptor (beta chain) was profiled in a study of T cell changes during pregnancy in multiple sclerosis. The table came from immunoSEQ multiplex PCR; TCRdb's copy has only in-frame clones and leaves some out. The sample carries about 75,000 clones, 80% to 95% recorded once. The receptor was derived from a female donor with multiple sclerosis, enrolled in a pregnancy study. This specimen was CD4+ T cells from peripheral blood mononuclear cells, taken before pregnancy.

CDR3 bases: TGTGCCTGGACAGACAGGACAAATCAGCCCCAGCATTTT. Its protein is CAWTDRTNQPQHF. This rearrangement joins TRBV30 to TRBJ1-5; D perhaps matches TRBD1 (6 bases). V lost 4 bases, J lost 4 bases, and 11 bases lay in between. The CDR3 covers 13 residues. Germline V CDR1 and CDR2: GTSNPN, SVGIG (reference sequence).